This entry lists 29 T cell receptor beta chains sequenced from one sample in a study of blood T cells in healthy people across ages. A second PCR of roughly 7 to 11 cycles used a sample-barcoded 5' primer and a J-beta primer mix. Via MiXCR, TCRdb re-called the 5' RACE reads, giving one row per CDR3 protein. The sample contains 870,000 or so distinct CDR3 sequences, roughly 26% of which appear only once. The sequenced material came from blood. Every receptor here comes from a woman of 80 years or more in good health.

As to this clonotype: A much bigger clone sits one base away, suggesting this may be a read error. The rearrangement joins TRBV19 to TRBJ2-1, with D possibly matching TRBD2 (7 bases). The end of the DNA is better explained by TRBJ2-7, so the J call may be wrong. CDR1 and CDR2 from the germline V gene are LNHDA and SQIVND (reference sequence). The CDR3 spans 15 residues. The CDR3 spells CASSVRRGGYNEQYF. CDR3 in DNA: TGTGCCAGTAGCGTCAGGAGGGGGGGCTACAATGAGCAGTACTTC.

This clonotype was seen ten or more times. This CDR3 is CSALTSGLPSSYEQYF. CDR3 in DNA: TGCAGTGCTTTGACATCGGGGCTTCCGAGCTCCTACGAGCAGTACTTC. The chain is built from TRBV20-1 and TRBJ2-7; TRBD1 or TRBD2 may be the D gene (5 bases each). Germline lookup yields CDR1 DFQATT and CDR2 SNEGSKA (reference sequence). This CDR3 contains 16 residues. The ends were cut back, 5 bases at V and 0 bases at J, with 20 bases in the middle.

At least ten counts were recorded for this clonotype. The chain is built from TRBV7-9 and TRBJ2-5, with D perhaps TRBD2 (7 bases). The CDR3 runs to 14 residues. V was shortened by 4 bases and J by 5 bases, with 14 bases between the two germline ends. The germline gives CDR1 SEHNR, CDR2 FQNEAQ (reference sequence). CDR3 protein: CASSWGGGSETQYF. CDR3 bases: TGTGCCAGCAGCTGGGGAGGGGGAAGCGAGACCCAGTACTTC.

The V and J genes are TRBV5-1 and TRBJ1-1; D unclear. Germline loops: CDR1 SGHRS, CDR2 YFSETQ. This CDR3 region has 12 residues. The V end was cut by 3 bases, the J end by 6 bases, with 9 bases between. CDR3 coding DNA: TGCGCCAGCAGCTCACTAGTCTCTGAAGCTTTCTTT. This gives the protein CASSSLVSEAFF.

J is TRBJ2-2 and V is TRBV5-5; D gene ambiguous. The CDR3 is 17 amino acids. V was clipped by 1 base and J by 1 base, with 14 bases between them. CDR1 is SGHKS, CDR2 YYEKEE, per germline (reference sequence). CDR3 DNA sequence: TGTGCCAGCAGCTTGACAGATTCCCCCCTGAACACCGGGGAGCTGTTTTTT. Translated: CASSLTDSPLNTGELFF.

The chain joins TRBV6-5 to TRBJ2-7; maybe TRBD1 (6 bases). There are 12 residues in the CDR3. Germline V gene sequence: CDR1 MNHEY, CDR2 SVGAGI. Trimming cost V 10 bases and J 7 bases, with 17 bases left between them. CDR3 loop: CAIGRDIYEQYF. Written as DNA, the CDR3 is TGTGCCATCGGCCGGGACATTTATGAGCAGTACTTC.

Concerning this clonotype: A read error may be the cause here, since a much bigger clone is one base away. CDR3 in amino acids: CSARKGAGAEAFF. DNA of the CDR3: TGCAGTGCCCGTAAGGGGGCAGGCGCTGAAGCTTTCTTT. The rearrangement joins TRBV20-1 to TRBJ1-1, with 7 bases fitting TRBD1. Germline-derived CDR1 and CDR2 are DFQATT and SNEGSKA (reference sequence). There are 13 residues in the CDR3. Trimming took 6 bases from V and 6 from J; bases not matched to a gene: 10.

This clonotype occurred a few times. The chain combines TRBV30 with TRBJ1-4; D remains ambiguous. CDR1 and CDR2 (germline): GTSNPN, SVGIG (reference sequence). With 1 base removed from V and 8 bases from J, the gap between germline ends came to 8 bases. CDR3 size: 12 residues. For the CDR3, the DNA is TGTGCCTGGAGTGGGTCGATCGAAAAACTGTTTTTT. The encoded protein is CAWSGSIEKLFF.

There are a few counts of this clonotype. The chain carries TRBV2 and TRBJ2-1; TRBD2 matches 11 bases. Germline CDR1 is SNHLY and CDR2 is FYNNEI. V was pared by 8 bases and J by 4 bases, with 7 bases of the junction left unmatched. The CDR3 spans 15 residues. CDR3 bases: TGTGCCAGCGGTCATAGCGGGGGGGCTTACAATGAGCAGTTCTTC. Its protein is CASGHSGGAYNEQFF.

This clonotype was recorded once. A read error may explain this, as a much larger clone is one base away. The chain links TRBV3-1 to TRBJ2-5; unclear D gene. This CDR3 has 14 amino acids. Trimming pared 2 bases from V and 11 bases from J, leaving 18 bases between. The germline CDR1 and CDR2 sequences are LGHDT and YNNKEL (reference sequence). In DNA, the CDR3 is TGTGCCAGCAGCCAACTAAAACTATATAATGAGCAGTACTTC. Its protein is CASSQLKLYNEQYF.

This clonotype was observed a few times. The chain has TRBV3-1 and TRBJ2-2, with D perhaps matching TRBD2 (6 bases). V was shortened by 2 bases and J by 6 bases, with 10 bases between the two germline ends. The CDR3 length is 14 residues. CDR1 is LGHDT, CDR2 YNNKEL, per germline (reference sequence). The CDR3 bases are TGTGCCAGCAGCCAAAGCGGAGGGTCCGGGGAGCTGTTTTTT. It translates to CASSQSGGSGELFF.

Note on this clonotype: A much larger clone lies a single base off, so this may be a read error. DNA for the CDR3: TGTGCCAGCAGTGCGGCGGGGGGGCACAATGAGCAGTACTTC. Translation: CASSAAGGHNEQYF. This chain connects TRBV25-1 to TRBJ2-1; 9 bases agree with TRBD2. The DNA end is more similar to TRBJ2-7, so the J call may be wrong. CDR1 and CDR2 from the germline V gene are MGHDK and SYGVNS. CDR3 size: 14 residues.

Notes on this clonotype: The junction departs from germline at one end; a sequencing error may be responsible. The V call is TRBV5-5, the J call TRBJ2-3; D is unresolved. The CDR3 covers 13 residues. Germline CDR1 and CDR2: SGHKS and YYEKEE (reference sequence). The CDR3 protein is CASSLASTDAQYF. DNA for the CDR3: TGTGCCAGCAGCTTGGCAAGCACAGATGCGCAGTATTTT.

The chain is built from TRBV5-5 and TRBJ1-2; possible D gene TRBD1, 6 bases. CDR1 is SGHKS, CDR2 YYEKEE, per germline (reference sequence). Trimming left V 9 bases short and J 4 bases short, with 16 bases between. This CDR3 region has 13 residues. The DNA for the CDR3 is TGTGCCACCCGGTGGGTGGACAGCTATGGCTACACCTTC. It specifies CATRWVDSYGYTF.

This clonotype was seen repeatedly, ten times or more. The chain joins TRBV20-1 to TRBJ1-2; no reliable D call. V lost 0 bases, J lost 8 bases, and 13 bases lay in between. The germline CDR1 and CDR2 sequences are DFQATT and SNEGSKA (reference sequence). This CDR3 has 13 residues. The CDR3 here is CSARDVAGGGYTF. DNA for the CDR3: TGCAGTGCTAGAGATGTGGCGGGCGGGGGCTACACCTTC.

This clonotype was counted between two and nine times. Since a much larger clone is just one base distant, this may be a read error. J is TRBJ2-1 and V is TRBV9; D call uncertain. Germline loops: CDR1 SGDLS, CDR2 YYNGEE. V shed 0 bases and J shed 3 bases, with 10 bases lying between them. CDR3 length: 15 amino acids. CDR3 nucleotides: TGTGCCAGCAGCGTAGCTCCCTACAACTACAATGAGCAGTTCTTC. This translates into CASSVAPYNYNEQFF.

This clonotype has at least ten counts. The rearrangement joins TRBV6-5 to TRBJ1-6; D is uncertain. Germline CDR1 MNHEY, CDR2 SVGAGI. V shed 8 bases and J shed 1 base, with 12 bases lying between them. The CDR3 has 15 residues. CDR3 nucleotides: TGTGCCAGCTCACCCGGGAGGTCCTATAATTCACCCCTCCACTTT. Residues: CASSPGRSYNSPLHF.

Many counts were recorded for this clonotype. V gene TRBV30 combines with J gene TRBJ1-5, with D tentatively TRBD1 (6 bases). The germline gives CDR1 GTSNPN, CDR2 SVGIG (reference sequence). Trimming pared 3 bases from V and 0 bases from J, leaving 12 bases between. There are 15 residues in the CDR3. CDR3 loop: CAWSQGGNSNQPQHF. DNA of the CDR3: TGTGCCTGGAGCCAAGGGGGTAATAGCAATCAGCCCCAGCATTTT.

This clonotype has at least ten counts. This sequence joins TRBV29-1 and TRBJ2-5, with 9 bases matching TRBD2. The germline CDR1 and CDR2 sequences are SQVTM and ANQGSEA. The ends lost 4 bases at V and 6 bases at J; junction bases unmatched: 12. The CDR3 has 15 residues. The CDR3 loop is CSVGGQLAGWKTQYF. The DNA for the CDR3 is TGCAGCGTTGGAGGCCAGCTAGCGGGGTGGAAGACCCAGTACTTC. Variable domain in full (rest from reference TRBV29-1 and TRBJ2-5): SAVISQKPSRDICQRGTSLTIQCQVDSQVTMMFWYRQQPGQSLTLIATANQGSEATYESGFVIDKFPISRPNLTFSTLTVSNMSPEDSSIYLCSVGGQLAGWKTQYFGPGTRLLVL.

The chain has TRBV6-6 and TRBJ2-6, with 9 bases matching TRBD1. Trimming removed 2 bases from V and 4 bases from J; junction bases left unmatched: 6. CDR3 length: 17 residues. Germline loops: CDR1 MNHNY, CDR2 SVGAGI (reference sequence). Here the CDR3 DNA reads TGTGCCAGCAGTTACCGACAGGGGGGAGGGGGGGCCAACGTCCTGACTTTC. Translated: CASSYRQGGGGANVLTF.

This clonotype came up a few times. A much more abundant neighbour one base away suggests this may be a read error. V and J are TRBV9 and TRBJ2-1; D call uncertain. Per germline, CDR1 SGDLS and CDR2 YYNGEE. Trimming stripped 3 bases from V and 9 bases from J, with 10 bases between. The CDR3 is 12 residues long. The CDR3 sequence: CASSEDGCEQFF. The CDR3 region has the DNA TGTGCCAGCAGCGAGGATGGTTGTGAGCAGTTCTTC.

The chain couples TRBV11-2 to TRBJ1-2; 7 nucleotides agree with TRBD1. Germline CDR1 SGHAT, CDR2 FQNNGV. The CDR3 loop spans 15 amino acids. The V and J ends lost 2 bases and 3 bases, in that order; junction bases with no gene match: 6. The CDR3 region is CASSLLSGQDYGYTF. As DNA, the CDR3 is TGTGCCAGCAGCTTACTCTCTGGACAGGACTATGGCTACACCTTC.

This clonotype was observed many times. This rearrangement joins TRBV10-3 to TRBJ1-5, with 7 bases that match TRBD1. This CDR3 comprises 14 residues. Unmatched junction bases numbered 6, after V lost 6 bases and J lost 4 bases. CDR1 ENHRY and CDR2 SYGVKD come from the germline V gene. The CDR3 here is CAIRPQGGNQPQHF. The CDR3 DNA reads as TGTGCCATCAGGCCCCAGGGGGGGAATCAGCCCCAGCATTTT.

About this clonotype: A clone one base away is much larger, so this may be a read error. The chain employs TRBV5-1 and TRBJ2-6; no clear D gene. The length of the CDR3 is 15 residues. Germline V gene sequence: CDR1 SGHRS, CDR2 YFSETQ. Written as DNA, the CDR3 is TGCGCCAGCACCCTACTAAATTCTGGGACCAACGTCCTGACTTTC. Protein product: CASTLLNSGTNVLTF.

This clonotype was seen ten or more times. The rearrangement joins TRBV24-1 to TRBJ2-1, with 7 bases that match TRBD1. The V segment lost 4 bases and the J segment 5 bases; nucleotides outside the gene matches: 10. The CDR3 spans 16 residues. From germline, CDR1 is KGHDR and CDR2 SFDVKD. The CDR3 nucleotides are TGTGCCACCAGTGACCCTGGGGACAGAATGAACAATGAGCAGTTCTTC. Encoded protein: CATSDPGDRMNNEQFF.

This chain joins TRBV7-2 and TRBJ2-7; D may be TRBD2 (5 bases). CDR3 length: 12 residues. V lost 5 bases and J lost 6, with 11 bases in between. Per the germline V gene, CDR1 is SGHTA and CDR2 is FQGNSA. The CDR3 sequence: CASSPARVEQYF. In DNA form, the CDR3 reads TGTGCCAGCAGCCCAGCGAGGGTCGAGCAGTACTTC.

Regarding this clonotype: This may be a read error, as it is one base from a much larger clone. This chain joins TRBV12-3 or TRBV12-4 and TRBJ2-3, with D maybe TRBD1 (5 bases). This CDR3 is 14 amino acids long. The CDR3 nucleotides are TGTGCCAGCAGCCCTAGACAGAGCACAGATACGGAGTATTTT. It specifies CASSPRQSTDTEYF.

CDR3 in amino acids: CASSQDSSGGAGDTQYF. The CDR3 DNA reads TGTGCCAGCAGCCAAGATAGTAGCGGGGGGGCCGGAGATACGCAGTATTTT. This chain joins TRBV4-2 and TRBJ2-3, with TRBD2 matching 11 bases. The CDR3 sequence is 17 residues long. Germline V lookup: CDR1 LGHNA, CDR2 YNFKEQ. V lost 0 bases, J lost 5 bases, and 7 bases stayed unmatched.

In this sample, this clonotype turned up many times. The chain has TRBV7-9 and TRBJ1-5; no clear D gene. Trimming removed 7 bases from V and 0 bases from J, with 10 bases in between. This CDR3 has 14 residues. CDR1 is SEHNR, CDR2 FQNEAQ, per germline (reference sequence). The chain's CDR3 is CASTKEGSNQPQHF. The CDR3, as DNA: TGTGCCAGCACAAAAGAGGGTAGCAATCAGCCCCAGCATTTT.